The T cell receptor beta chain described here comes from a study of CD8 T cells in Susac syndrome. The CDR3 extends over 16 amino acids. From germline, CDR1 is MNHEY and CDR2 SMNVEV (reference sequence). The ends lost 0 bases at V and 5 bases at J; junction bases unmatched: 5. Reverse transcription of roughly 0.45 to 1 ug RNA used random hexamers. TCRdb recomputed calls from the immunoSEQ multiplex PCR reads with MiXCR, one row per CDR3 protein. The sample contains approximately 140,000 distinct CDR3 sequences, about 95% of which appear only once. From blood CD8+ and CD4+ T cells, TCR beta sequences were generated. The patients serving as multiple sclerosis controls were treatment-naive. They had stable or active relapsing-remitting disease and fulfilled revised McDonald criteria.

V is TRBV27 and J is TRBJ2-3; 10 bases map to TRBD2. This receptor was obtained from a human donor with multiple sclerosis. The specimen was CD4+ T cells from PBMCs. Written as DNA, the CDR3 is TGTGCCAGCAGTTTATCGGTAGCGGGAGGATTAGATACGCAGTATTTT. Residues: CASSLSVAGGLDTQYF.